The rows below give T cell receptor beta chains drawn from one sample of a study of siplizumab effects on memory and regulatory T cells. Generated by immunoSEQ multiplex PCR, the TCRdb table keeps only in-frame clones and is missing some. The table has approximately 100,000 clones, 92% seen once. The material sequenced was Tregs sorted from blood. These receptors were obtained from a human donor in good health. The CDR3 runs from the conserved cysteine through the conserved F or W. Fields, in order: clone size, D gene, V gene, J gene, CDR3 protein, CDR3 DNA. A D gene is named only where the DNA matches it firmly. A row's size may be missing; if present it is once, few, many or a size class.

NA,TRBD1,TRBV7-9,TRBJ2-2,CASSLTGGIETGELFF,TGTGCCAGCAGCTTGACAGGGGGTATAGAGACCGGGGAGCTGTTTTTT
NA,NA,TRBV7-6,TRBJ2-5,CASSLEARGQETQYF,TGTGCCAGCAGCTTAGAGGCCCGGGGGCAAGAGACCCAGTACTTC
once,NA,TRBV5-4,TRBJ2-3,CASSSFKTSTDTQYF,TGTGCCAGCAGTTCCTTCAAGACTAGCACAGATACGCAGTATTTT
NA,NA,TRBV2,TRBJ1-6,CASSVGASPLHF,TGTGCCAGCAGTGTGGGGGCTTCACCCCTCCACTTT
once,NA,TRBV18,TRBJ1-2,CASSPETGQDF,TGTGCCAGCTCACCTGAAACGGGACAAGACTTC
NA,TRBD2,TRBV9,TRBJ2-5,CASSPRFGGGETQYF,TGTGCCAGCAGCCCCCGTTTCGGGGGAGGGGAGACCCAGTACTTC
NA,NA,TRBV11-3,TRBJ2-2,CASSRERTGELFF,TGTGCCAGCAGCCGAGAAAGAACCGGGGAGCTGTTTTTT
once,NA,TRBV25-1,TRBJ2-5,CASSGGRGLETQYF,TGTGCCAGCAGTGGGGGTCGGGGGTTGGAGACCCAGTACTTC
NA,NA,TRBV5-1,TRBJ2-3,CALHLGALGTDTQYF,TGCGCCCTCCACTTGGGCGCGTTGGGCACAGATACGCAGTATTTT
NA,NA,TRBV11-3,TRBJ2-1,CASSLGTGLPSVGEQFF,TGTGCCAGCAGCTTAGGCACGGGACTTCCCTCCGTCGGTGAGCAGTTCTTC
NA,NA,TRBV5-8,TRBJ2-1,CASTNHLSQQFF,TGTGCCAGCACCAACCACTTGTCCCAGCAGTTCTTC
NA,NA,TRBV11-2,TRBJ2-4,CASSSKRIQYF,TGTGCCAGCAGCTCCAAGCGAATTCAGTACTTC
NA,TRBD1,TRBV2,TRBJ2-7,CASRDRGGIYEQYF,TGTGCCAGCAGGGATCGAGGGGGCATCTACGAGCAGTACTTC
NA,NA,TRBV19,TRBJ2-7,CASSLDREQYF,TGTGCCAGTAGTCTGGACCGAGAGCAGTACTTC
NA,NA,TRBV2,TRBJ1-2,CASSWAGQSYGYTF,TGTGCCAGCAGTTGGGCAGGGCAAAGCTATGGCTACACCTTC
NA,NA,TRBV5-1,TRBJ2-5,CASSLEWTGRGTQYF,TGCGCCAGCAGCTTGGAATGGACCGGGCGCGGGACCCAGTACTTC
NA,NA,TRBV5-1,TRBJ2-7,CASSFVPAGRSYEQYF,TGCGCCAGCAGCTTTGTCCCCGCGGGGCGTTCCTACGAGCAGTACTTC
once,TRBD1,TRBV7-6,TRBJ2-7,CASSPTGTGTYEQYF,TGTGCCAGCAGCCCCACCGGGACAGGGACCTACGAGCAGTACTTC
NA,TRBD2,TRBV5-1,TRBJ2-3,CASSLTSGRRIDTQYF,TGCGCCAGCAGCCTAACTAGCGGGAGGAGGATAGATACGCAGTATTTT
NA,NA,TRBV6-6,TRBJ2-2,CASSPVGTTGELFF,TGTGCCAGCAGCCCTGTAGGCACCACCGGGGAGCTGTTTTTT
NA,TRBD1,TRBV28,TRBJ1-1,CASSERRQGGVEAFF,TGTGCCAGCAGTGAAAGACGACAGGGGGGTGTGGAAGCTTTCTTT
NA,NA,TRBV28,TRBJ2-7,CASSPLSRTSYEQYF,TGTGCCAGCAGTCCCCTCTCAAGGACGTCCTACGAGCAGTACTTC